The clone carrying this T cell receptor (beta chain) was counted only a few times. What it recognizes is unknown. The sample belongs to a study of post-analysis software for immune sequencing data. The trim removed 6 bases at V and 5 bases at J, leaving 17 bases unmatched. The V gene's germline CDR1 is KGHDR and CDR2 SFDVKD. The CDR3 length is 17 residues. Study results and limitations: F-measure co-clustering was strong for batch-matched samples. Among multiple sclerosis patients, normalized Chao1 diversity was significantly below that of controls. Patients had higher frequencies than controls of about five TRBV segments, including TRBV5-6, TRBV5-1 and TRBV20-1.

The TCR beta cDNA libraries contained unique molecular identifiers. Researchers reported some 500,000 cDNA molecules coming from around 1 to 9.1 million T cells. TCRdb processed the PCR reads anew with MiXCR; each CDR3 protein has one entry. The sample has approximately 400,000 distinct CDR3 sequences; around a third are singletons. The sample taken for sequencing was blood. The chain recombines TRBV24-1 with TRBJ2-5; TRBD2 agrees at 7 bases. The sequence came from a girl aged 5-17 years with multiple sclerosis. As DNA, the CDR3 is TGTGCCACCAGTCCCTTTTCACCGACTCCAGCGGGGGAGACCCAGTACTTC. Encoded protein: CATSPFSPTPAGETQYF.